Sequencing of this T cell receptor (beta chain) was carried out in a study of cytomegalovirus exposure and HLA in healthy donors. Whole-study context: Genotyping showed 81% of roughly 400 donors falling in the Caucasian-associated ancestry cluster.

V gave up 2 bases and J gave up 7 bases, with 11 bases separating them. Per the germline V gene, CDR1 is MNHNY and CDR2 is SVGAGI (reference sequence). The CDR3 is 13 residues long. With 60 Vbeta and 13 Jbeta primers, the PCR was carried out. Repertoires were generated with immunoSEQ multiplex PCR, while TCRdb's copy carries only in-frame clones and drops some. This sample has roughly 150,000 clones; about 80% occur once, and the top ten carry approximately 2.1%. Sequencing was done on a sample of PBMCs. This clonotype originated in a man under 40 in good health and CMV-seronegative. The rearrangement uses TRBV6-6 and TRBJ1-2; D is uncertain. Here the CDR3 reads CASSYHGGFGYTF. The CDR3 bases are TGTGCCAGCAGTTACCACGGCGGGTTTGGCTACACCTTC.